A selection of T cell receptor beta chains follows, all from one sample in a study of T cell changes during pregnancy in multiple sclerosis. Sequencing was performed with immunoSEQ multiplex PCR; in TCRdb, only in-frame clones are kept and a portion is missing. This sample has just under 85,000 clones, with roughly nine tenths found just once. The source was peripheral blood, collected in the first trimester of pregnancy. Receptors were obtained from a female donor with multiple sclerosis, enrolled in a pregnancy study. Each CDR3 is given with its conserved first and last residue. Fields, in order: clone size, V gene, CDR3 length, J gene, D gene, CDR3 protein, CDR3 DNA. A D gene is named only where the DNA matches it firmly. A row's size may be missing; if present it is once, few, many or a size class.

abundance: NA; v_gene: TRBV4-1; len: 14; j_gene: TRBJ1-2; d_gene: NA; CDR3aa: CASSQLTGNYGYTF; CDR3nt: TGCGCCAGCAGCCAATTAACAGGGAACTATGGCTACACCTTC
abundance: NA; v_gene: TRBV5-1; len: 15; j_gene: TRBJ1-6; d_gene: NA; CDR3aa: CASSLQGSYNSPLHF; CDR3nt: TGCGCCAGCAGCTTGCAGGGCTCCTATAATTCACCCCTCCACTTT
abundance: NA; v_gene: TRBV4-2; len: 15; j_gene: TRBJ2-1; d_gene: TRBD2; CDR3aa: CASSQVAGTYNEQFF; CDR3nt: TGTGCCAGCAGCCAAGTAGCGGGAACCTACAATGAGCAGTTCTTC
abundance: once; v_gene: TRBV18; len: 16; j_gene: TRBJ1-6; d_gene: TRBD1; CDR3aa: CASSPNRGRLNSPLHF; CDR3nt: TGTGCCAGCTCACCTAACAGGGGCCGATTAAATTCACCCCTCCACTTT
abundance: NA; v_gene: TRBV5-6; len: 17; j_gene: TRBJ1-6; d_gene: TRBD1; CDR3aa: CASSSALTGSYNSPLHF; CDR3nt: TGTGCCAGCAGCTCCGCCCTGACAGGGTCCTATAATTCACCCCTCCACTTT
abundance: NA; v_gene: TRBV14; len: 14; j_gene: TRBJ2-7; d_gene: TRBD2; CDR3aa: CASSLAGPTYEQYF; CDR3nt: TGTGCCAGCAGCCTAGCGGGGCCGACCTACGAGCAGTACTTC
abundance: NA; v_gene: TRBV5-4; len: 15; j_gene: TRBJ1-1; d_gene: NA; CDR3aa: CASSLGRTKNTEAFF; CDR3nt: TGTGCCAGCAGCTTGGGTAGGACTAAGAACACTGAAGCTTTCTTT
abundance: once; v_gene: TRBV4-1; len: 15; j_gene: TRBJ1-4; d_gene: TRBD1; CDR3aa: CASSQLQGEGEKLFF; CDR3nt: TGCGCCAGCAGCCAACTACAGGGGGAAGGTGAAAAACTGTTTTTT
abundance: NA; v_gene: TRBV7-2; len: 17; j_gene: TRBJ2-3; d_gene: TRBD2; CDR3aa: CASSRRLAGGNTDTQYF; CDR3nt: TGTGCCAGCAGCCGCCGACTAGCGGGGGGTAACACAGATACGCAGTATTTT
abundance: NA; v_gene: TRBV11-3; len: 14; j_gene: TRBJ2-7; d_gene: TRBD2; CDR3aa: CASSLLAGGYEQYF; CDR3nt: TGTGCCAGCAGCTTACTAGCGGGGGGCTACGAGCAGTACTTC
abundance: NA; v_gene: TRBV7-2; len: 15; j_gene: TRBJ1-5; d_gene: TRBD1; CDR3aa: CASSLGDRANQPQHF; CDR3nt: TGTGCCAGCAGCTTGGGGGACAGGGCCAATCAGCCCCAGCATTTT
abundance: NA; v_gene: TRBV27; len: 10; j_gene: TRBJ2-7; d_gene: NA; CDR3aa: CASGRYEQYF; CDR3nt: TGTGCCAGCGGCCGTTACGAGCAGTACTTC
abundance: NA; v_gene: TRBV7-8; len: 17; j_gene: TRBJ2-1; d_gene: TRBD2; CDR3aa: CASSFPTTSGGHNEQFF; CDR3nt: TGTGCCAGCAGCTTTCCCACGACTAGCGGGGGGCACAATGAGCAGTTCTTC
abundance: NA; v_gene: TRBV15; len: 16; j_gene: TRBJ2-1; d_gene: TRBD2; CDR3aa: CATSRGGTSGYNEQFF; CDR3nt: TGTGCCACCAGCAGAGGGGGGACTAGCGGGTACAATGAGCAGTTCTTC
abundance: NA; v_gene: TRBV25-1; len: 16; j_gene: TRBJ2-7; d_gene: TRBD1; CDR3aa: CASSDRQGHFGDEQYF; CDR3nt: TGTGCCAGCAGTGACCGACAGGGACATTTTGGGGACGAGCAGTACTTC
abundance: NA; v_gene: TRBV11-2; len: 14; j_gene: TRBJ2-1; d_gene: TRBD2; CDR3aa: CASSLNTGGVEQFF; CDR3nt: TGTGCCAGCAGCTTAAATACGGGAGGGGTTGAGCAGTTCTTC